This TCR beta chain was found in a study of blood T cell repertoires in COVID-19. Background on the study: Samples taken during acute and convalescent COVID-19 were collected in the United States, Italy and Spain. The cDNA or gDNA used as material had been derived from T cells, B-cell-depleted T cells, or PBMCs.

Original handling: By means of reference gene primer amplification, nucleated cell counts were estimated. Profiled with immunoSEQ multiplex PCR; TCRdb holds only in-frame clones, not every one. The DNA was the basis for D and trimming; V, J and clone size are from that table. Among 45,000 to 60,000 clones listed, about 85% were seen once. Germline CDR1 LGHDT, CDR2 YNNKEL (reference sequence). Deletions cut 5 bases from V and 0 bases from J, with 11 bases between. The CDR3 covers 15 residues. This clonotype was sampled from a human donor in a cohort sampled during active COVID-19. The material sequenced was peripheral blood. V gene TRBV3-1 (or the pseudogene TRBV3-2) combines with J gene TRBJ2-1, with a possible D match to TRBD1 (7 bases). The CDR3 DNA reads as TGTGCCAGCAGCGTTCAGGGGGGCTCCTACAATGAGCAGTTCTTC. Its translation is CASSVQGGSYNEQFF.